Below are 20 T cell receptor beta chains sequenced from a single sample in a study of beta chain features in type 1 diabetes. Regarding the study as a whole: All four CD4+ subsets from Type 1 diabetes patients carried moderately but significantly shorter TCRB CDR3s.

The whole isolated RNA underwent reverse transcription, so sequencing captured expressed TCRB transcripts. Sequencing was performed with immunoSEQ multiplex PCR; in TCRdb, only in-frame clones are kept and a portion is missing. Of around 260,000 clones in the sample, around 22% were seen once. Their recognized antigens are unknown. Sample: naive CD4+ T cells from blood. All receptors derive from a woman aged 25-40 years with type 1 diabetes.

CDR3 amino acids: CASRSQDRGLYGYTF. CDR3 coding DNA: TGTGCCAGTAGATCACAAGACAGGGGACTCTATGGCTACACCTTC. V usage is TRBV19 and J usage is TRBJ1-2, with TRBD1 matching over 8 bases. The germline gives CDR1 LNHDA, CDR2 SQIVND (reference sequence). V trimming: 6 bases; J trimming: 4 bases; junction bases outside the gene matches: 10. The CDR3 consists of 15 residues. The full variable domain, rest sourced from reference TRBV19 and TRBJ1-2, is DGGITQSPKYLFRKEGQNVTLSCEQNLNHDAMYWYRQDPGQGLRLIYYSQIVNDFQKGDIAEGYSVSREKKESFPLTVTSAQKNPTAFYLCASRSQDRGLYGYTFGSGTRLTVV.

The table lists this clone with a few counts. The chain recombines TRBV13 with TRBJ2-1, with 7 bases matching TRBD2. J gave up 7 bases and V 5 bases, and 8 bases lay outside the gene matches. There are 14 residues in the CDR3. The germline gives CDR1 PRHDT, CDR2 FYEKMQ (reference sequence). The CDR3 DNA reads as TGTGCCAGCAGCCTAAGACTAGCTGTGAATGAGCAGTTCTTC. Its translation is CASSLRLAVNEQFF.

This clone was seen a few times. This chain joins TRBV7-2 and TRBJ2-5, with D possibly being TRBD2 (6 bases). The CDR3 runs to 14 residues. Per the germline V gene, CDR1 is SGHTA and CDR2 is FQGNSA. V shed 3 bases and J shed 6 bases, with 14 bases lying between them. As DNA, the CDR3 is TGTGCCAGCAGCTTGCTCGGACTAACGAAGACCCAGTACTTC. Protein sequence: CASSLLGLTKTQYF. Together with reference TRBV7-2 and TRBJ2-5, the CDR3 gives the full variable domain: GAGVSQSPSNKVTEKGKDVELRCDPISGHTALYWYRQSLGQGLEFLIYFQGNSAPDKSGLPSDRFSAERTGGSVSTLTIQRTQQEDSAVYLCASSLLGLTKTQYFGPGTRLLVL.

The V gene is TRBV2, the J gene TRBJ2-1; the D is unclear. V lost 7 bases to trimming and J lost 7 bases, with 17 bases between them. CDR1 is SNHLY and CDR2 is FYNNEI in the germline V gene. The CDR3 is 14 amino acids. The CDR3 spells CASNSVADGNEQFF. The CDR3 DNA is TGTGCCAGCAATTCGGTAGCAGACGGGAATGAGCAGTTCTTC.

This clone was seen only a few times. The J gene is TRBJ2-7, the V gene TRBV5-1; 8 bases match TRBD2. Unmatched junction bases numbered 6, after V lost 2 bases and J lost 5 bases. Germline V gene data show CDR1 as SGHRS and CDR2 as YFSETQ. The CDR3 loop spans 14 amino acids. For the CDR3, the DNA is TGCGCCAGCAGCTTCGCGACTAGCGTCAACGAGCAGTACTTC. This sequence encodes CASSFATSVNEQYF.

As for this clone: The same CDR3 is also encoded by other DNA sequences in this sample. The chain links TRBV5-4 to TRBJ2-5; D remains ambiguous. The CDR3 extends over 14 amino acids. Germline V gene sequence: CDR1 SGHNT, CDR2 YYREEE (reference sequence). Trimming stripped 0 bases from V and 2 bases from J, with 8 bases between. CDR3 region: CASSLDPGQETQYF. For the CDR3, the DNA is TGTGCCAGCAGCTTGGATCCGGGTCAAGAGACCCAGTACTTC.

The table lists this clone with a few counts. V gene TRBV5-1 combines with J gene TRBJ2-5, with a possible D match to TRBD2 (6 bases). V lost 5 bases, J lost 4 bases, and 15 bases lay in between. The CDR3 contains 14 residues. CDR1 and CDR2 from the germline V gene are SGHRS and YFSETQ. This CDR3 is CASSFGRDRETQYF. DNA for the CDR3: TGCGCCAGCAGTTTTGGGCGGGACCGAGAGACCCAGTACTTC.

V and J are TRBV7-9 and TRBJ2-4, with D possibly matching TRBD1 (6 bases). This CDR3 has 15 residues. V was pared by 5 bases and J by 0 bases, with 11 bases between. The V gene's germline CDR1 is SEHNR and CDR2 FQNEAQ (reference sequence). In DNA form, the CDR3 reads TGTGCCAGCAGCGCGGACAGATTAGCCAAAAACATTCAGTACTTC. It yields the protein CASSADRLAKNIQYF.

This clone came up a few times. The rearrangement uses TRBV29-1 and TRBJ2-7; maybe TRBD1 (6 bases). V lost 6 bases and J 2 bases, leaving 17 bases between the germline ends. The CDR3 spans 14 residues. The V gene's germline CDR1 is SQVTM and CDR2 ANQGSEA. CDR3 DNA sequence: TGCAGCGTGTCTTCACAGGGTCCCCCCTACGAGCAGTACTTC. This encodes CSVSSQGPPYEQYF.

This clone was seen a handful of times. The chain uses TRBV27 and TRBJ1-2; D uncertain. The CDR3 has 14 amino acids. V was clipped by 0 bases and J by 2 bases, with 7 bases between them. CDR1 is MNHEY, CDR2 SMNVEV, per germline (reference sequence). The CDR3 here is CASSLSRENYGYTF. CDR3 DNA sequence: TGTGCCAGCAGTTTATCGCGGGAGAACTATGGCTACACCTTC.

This clone occurred a few times. The chain is built from TRBV10-2 and TRBJ2-7, with TRBD2 as a possible D gene (5 bases). CDR1 is WSHSY, CDR2 SAAADI, per germline. The ends were cut back, 5 bases at V and 4 bases at J, with 9 bases in the middle. CDR3 size: 12 residues. The CDR3 DNA reads TGCGCCAGCAGTCTGGGAGTTTACGAGCAGTACTTC. Protein sequence: CASSLGVYEQYF.

On this clone itself: This same CDR3 is encoded by further DNA sequences in the sample. The chain is built from TRBV2 and TRBJ1-1; D perhaps matches TRBD1 (5 bases). Looked up from germline, CDR1 is SNHLY and CDR2 is FYNNEI. The V and J ends lost 2 bases and 2 bases respectively, with 6 bases between them. The CDR3 runs 13 residues. The CDR3 here is CASSEQGNTEAFF. In nucleotides, the CDR3 is TGTGCCAGCAGTGAACAGGGTAACACTGAAGCTTTCTTT.

This clone was detected a few times. This rearrangement joins TRBV29-1 to TRBJ2-5; D possibly corresponds to TRBD2 (5 bases). Germline assignment: CDR1 SQVTM and CDR2 ANQGSEA. The CDR3 sequence is 13 residues long. V was clipped by 5 bases and J by 4 bases, with 14 bases between them. CDR3 residues: CSVFSRGGETQYF. CDR3 DNA sequence: TGCAGCGTTTTCTCTCGGGGTGGAGAGACCCAGTACTTC.

The chain employs TRBV7-9 and TRBJ2-1; TRBD2 aligns across 8 bases. Germline CDR1 reads SEHNR; CDR2 reads FQNEAQ (reference sequence). The CDR3 totals 12 residues. Trimming at V came to 4 bases and at J to 16 bases, leaving 9 bases not matched to a gene. CDR3 in DNA: TGTGCCAGCAGCTCACCCGGGACTAGATCCTTCTTC. Protein product: CASSSPGTRSFF.

This clone has more than one count but fewer than ten. The chain is built from TRBV4-1 and TRBJ2-2; 8 bases agree with TRBD2. The junction had 6 bases not matched to a gene; V was cut back by 5 bases and J by 1 base. The CDR3 covers 16 residues. Germline lookup yields CDR1 MGHRA and CDR2 YSYEKL. The CDR3: CASSSPAGGNTGELFF. The CDR3, as DNA: TGCGCCAGCAGCAGTCCGGCGGGAGGGAACACCGGGGAGCTGTTTTTT.

This clone turned up a few times. The J gene is TRBJ2-4, the V gene TRBV4-1, with 10 bases that match TRBD2. The CDR3 has 15 amino acids. V lost 3 bases and J lost 6; bases outside the gene matches: 5. CDR1 and CDR2 from the germline V gene are MGHRA and YSYEKL. For the CDR3, the DNA is TGCGCCAGCAGCCACCTAGCGGGAGTCGGAAACATTCAGTACTTC. Translating it yields CASSHLAGVGNIQYF.

The chain is built from TRBV9 and TRBJ2-1; weak D call: TRBD2 (6 bases). The CDR3 is 13 amino acids. The V gene lost 4 bases and the J gene lost 12 bases, with 17 bases spanning the gap. Germline V lookup: CDR1 SGDLS, CDR2 YYNGEE. The CDR3 reads CASSSGGTPVQFF. The CDR3 DNA sequence: TGTGCCAGCAGCTCAGGAGGGACCCCCGTGCAGTTCTTC.

This chain links TRBV25-1 with TRBJ2-7; TRBD1 might be the D (5 bases). This CDR3 is 13 amino acids long. Germline CDR1 MGHDK, CDR2 SYGVNS. The V end was cut by 2 bases, the J end by 6 bases, with 11 bases between. In nucleotides, the CDR3 is TGTGCCAGCAGTGAAGGACACTCCGGCGAGCAGTACTTC. It specifies CASSEGHSGEQYF.

This clone was seen only a few times. This chain uses TRBV28 with TRBJ2-7; 13 nucleotides line up with TRBD2. Germline trimming cut 6 bases from V and 7 bases from J; bases unmatched to any gene: 12. The CDR3 has 16 amino acids. The germline V gene has CDR1 MDHEN and CDR2 SYDVKM. The CDR3 is CASSRIEGTSGMEQYF. CDR3 nucleotides: TGTGCCAGCAGCCGAATAGAGGGGACTAGCGGGATGGAGCAGTACTTC. Combining the CDR3 with reference TRBV28 and TRBJ2-7 gives the whole variable domain DVKVTQSSRYLVKRTGEKVFLECVQDMDHENMFWYRQDPGLGLRLIYFSYDVKMKEKGDIPEGYSVSREKKERFSLILESASTNQTSMYLCASSRIEGTSGMEQYFGPGTRLTVT.

V usage is TRBV30 and J usage is TRBJ2-1; no reliable D call. Per the germline V gene, CDR1 is GTSNPN and CDR2 is SVGIG (reference sequence). This CDR3 is 14 amino acids long. Trimming removed 4 bases at V and 2 bases at J, with 12 bases between. This CDR3 reads CAWIPEIPYNEQFF. CDR3 nucleotide sequence: TGTGCCTGGATTCCGGAGATCCCCTACAATGAGCAGTTCTTC.